Given below is one TCR beta chain in context. The CDR3 covers 15 residues. Germline CDR1 reads SGHAT; CDR2 reads FQNNGV. The V segment lost 5 bases and the J segment 2 bases; nucleotides outside the gene matches: 7. The data stem from a study of T cells in Graves' hyperthyroidism and ophthalmopathy. The investigators amplified TCR beta CDR3 regions from RNA transcripts. The HTBI set primed first-round TCR CDR3 RT-PCR. TCRdb recomputed calls from the multiplex PCR reads with MiXCR, one row per CDR3 protein. The table has some 300,000 distinct CDR3 sequences, roughly 15% seen once. Sequencing was done on a sample of blood. This receptor was obtained from a man between 25 and 39 years old with Graves' hyperthyroidism. This chain uses TRBV11-2 with TRBJ2-3, with 7 bases aligning to TRBD1. The CDR3: CASSTRQGATDTQYF. DNA for the CDR3: TGTGCCAGCAGCACTCGACAGGGTGCCACAGATACGCAGTATTTT.